This is a list of T cell receptor beta chains from one sample in a study of early T cells in non-severe SARS-CoV-2 infection. MiXCR, applied by TCRdb to the 5' RACE reads, yields one record per CDR3 protein. The repertoire holds approximately 50,000 distinct CDR3 sequences, with 12% as singletons. Sequencing was done on a sample of whole blood. All receptors come from an adult who was a healthcare worker with PCR-confirmed SARS-CoV-2 infection or an uninfected control (not recorded which). CDR3s include the opening cysteine and the closing phenylalanine or tryptophan. Fields, in order: V gene, clone size, J gene, D gene, CDR3 DNA, CDR3 protein. D genes are given only for firm matches. Size tells how often a clone was seen (once, few, many) or the class of an expanded clone, and some rows leave it out.

TRBV14,many,TRBJ1-1,NA,TGTGCCAGCAGCCAACCAGGCCAAGGCACTGAAGCTTTCTTT,CASSQPGQGTEAFF
TRBV12-3/TRBV12-4,few,TRBJ2-7,TRBD1,TGTGCCAGCAGTAGACAGGGGAACTACGAGCAGTACTTC,CASSRQGNYEQYF
TRBV19,few,TRBJ1-1,NA,TGTGCCAGTAGTATATTTAGGGGACAGAACACTGAAGCTTTCTTT,CASSIFRGQNTEAFF
TRBV6-6,many,TRBJ2-7,NA,TGTGCCAGCAGTTACTCCGCGGGGACCTACGAGCAGTACTTC,CASSYSAGTYEQYF
TRBV29-1,few,TRBJ2-7,NA,TGCAGCGTCGCCCCCCGCGGTGCCTACGAGCAGTACTTC,CSVAPRGAYEQYF
TRBV7-2,few,TRBJ1-2,NA,TGTGCCAGCAGCTTAGCGCAAGTCGGGGGGAATGGCTACACCTTC,CASSLAQVGGNGYTF
TRBV6-2/TRBV6-3,NA,TRBJ1-2,NA,TGTGCCAGCAGCCAAGCCGGGACACTCTATGGCTACACCTTC,CASSQAGTLYGYTF
TRBV7-2,many,TRBJ1-2,NA,TGTGCCAGCCTCCTGCTCCGACACACTGCTAACTATGGCTACACCTTC,CASLLLRHTANYGYTF
TRBV11-2,NA,TRBJ2-5,NA,TGTGCCAGCAGCTTATCATATCGGCGGGAAGAGACCCAGTACTTC,CASSLSYRREETQYF
TRBV6-2/TRBV6-3,NA,TRBJ1-2,NA,TGTGCCAGCAGTTACTCATCGGGGGCGCGAGGCTACACCTTC,CASSYSSGARGYTF
TRBV5-5,many,TRBJ1-2,TRBD1,TGTGCCAGCAGCTTGGGACAGGGAAGACATGGCTACACCTTC,CASSLGQGRHGYTF
TRBV5-1,NA,TRBJ2-5,TRBD2,TGCGCCAGCCGCCCCCCTTCGGGGGGGGGCGGGGAGACCCAGTACTTC,CASRPPSGGGGETQYF
TRBV19,many,TRBJ1-1,NA,TGTGCCAGCCAGGTTGGGGCTAACACTGAAGCTTTCTTT,CASQVGANTEAFF
TRBV4-3,few,TRBJ1-1,NA,TGCGCCAGCGGAGGGAACACTGAAGCTTTCTTT,CASGGNTEAFF
TRBV29-1,NA,TRBJ2-7,NA,TGCAGCGCTACCGGGACAAGCTCCTACGAGCAGTACTTC,CSATGTSSYEQYF
TRBV25-1,NA,TRBJ1-6,NA,TGTGCCAGCAGGCATCTCCTAGCGTCACCCCTCCACTTT,CASRHLLASPLHF
TRBV18,few,TRBJ1-4,NA,TGTGCCAGCTCACCACCGACAGGACGTAATGAAAAACTGTTTTTT,CASSPPTGRNEKLFF
TRBV6-5,NA,TRBJ2-5,NA,TGTGCCAGCAGTTACTCCCGGACACCCCTGGGGACCCAGTACTTC,CASSYSRTPLGTQYF